These 3 T cell receptor beta chains came from one sample sequenced in a study of cytomegalovirus exposure and HLA in healthy donors. PCR amplification relied on 60 Vbeta primers (plus 13 Jbeta primers). Method: immunoSEQ multiplex PCR; TCRdb's copy keeps in-frame clones and lacks some. The listing records some 75,000 clones. Sequenced material: PBMCs. Every receptor here comes from a man in his forties in good health and CMV-seronegative.

The chain carries TRBV6-5 and TRBJ2-2; TRBD1 might be the D (5 bases). Germline CDR1 is MNHEY and CDR2 is SVGAGI. The CDR3 runs to 14 residues. V dropped 10 bases and J dropped 4 bases, with 16 bases sitting between them. The CDR3 sequence: CAIGWGRSTGELFF. The CDR3 DNA reads as TGTGCCATCGGGTGGGGCCGAAGCACCGGGGAGCTGTTTTTT.

The chain carries TRBV5-1 and TRBJ1-5, with TRBD1 identical over 7 bases. From germline, CDR1 is SGHRS and CDR2 YFSETQ. This CDR3 is 13 amino acids long. After removal of 9 bases from V and 6 bases from J, the junction contained 9 bases not matched to a gene. Here the CDR3 reads CANTDRDIQPQHF. For the CDR3, the DNA is TGCGCCAATACTGACAGGGATATTCAGCCCCAGCATTTT.

The chain joins TRBV27 to TRBJ1-2; possible D gene TRBD1, 6 bases. The length of the CDR3 is 14 residues. The V and J ends lost 5 bases and 2 bases respectively, with 12 bases between them. Germline V CDR1 and CDR2: MNHEY, SMNVEV (reference sequence). CDR3 residues: CASSIDRLNYGYTF. The CDR3, as DNA: TGTGCCAGCAGTATCGACAGGTTAAACTATGGCTACACCTTC.